A selection of T cell receptor beta chains follows, all from one sample in a study of cytomegalovirus exposure and HLA in healthy donors. This table comes from immunoSEQ multiplex PCR, and its TCRdb copy is limited to in-frame clones, with some not included. The sample lists 150,000 or so clones, roughly 85% occurring once. The material sequenced was PBMCs. The origin of the receptors is a man aged 25 to 45 in good health and CMV-seronegative. Each CDR3 is given with its conserved first and last residue. A D gene is named only where the DNA matches it firmly. Clone sizes are given selectively: once, few, many, or a class where the clone is expanded.

cdr3_aa,cdr3_nt,d_call,j_call,clone_size,v_call
CASSPGTGLYEQYF,TGTGCCAGCAGCCCAGGGACAGGGCTGTACGAGCAGTACTTC,TRBD1,TRBJ2-7,-,TRBV7-2
CASSLMTGGTQPQHF,TGTGCCAGCAGTTTAATGACAGGGGGTACTCAGCCCCAGCATTTT,TRBD1,TRBJ1-5,-,TRBV27
CASSPPVQDNEQFF,TGTGCCAGCTCACCCCCGGTGCAGGACAATGAGCAGTTCTTC,-,TRBJ2-1,-,TRBV18
CASSSGLSGGELFF,TGTGCCAGCAGCTCGGGACTTTCAGGCGGGGAGCTGTTTTTT,-,TRBJ2-2,-,TRBV7-3
CASSLAGTSNEQFF,TGCGCCAGCAGCTTGGCCGGGACATCGAATGAGCAGTTCTTC,-,TRBJ2-1,once,TRBV5-1
CASSLAASGGAEIYEQYF,TGTGCCAGCAGCTTAGCGGCTAGCGGGGGGGCCGAGATCTACGAGCAGTACTTC,TRBD2,TRBJ2-7,-,TRBV7-9
CASSYQASGPHNEQFF,TGTGCCAGCAGTTACCAGGCTAGCGGCCCGCACAATGAGCAGTTCTTC,TRBD2,TRBJ2-1,once,TRBV6-5
CASSPLGDRHEKLFF,TGTGCCAGTAGTCCCCTCGGGGACAGGCACGAAAAACTGTTTTTT,TRBD1,TRBJ1-4,-,TRBV19
CASSYSSTGELFF,TGTGCCAGCAGTTACTCCTCCACCGGGGAGCTGTTTTTT,-,TRBJ2-2,-,TRBV6-5
CASNGTSGGFSSYEQYF,TGTGCCAGCAACGGGACTAGCGGGGGCTTCAGCTCCTACGAGCAGTACTTC,TRBD2,TRBJ2-7,-,TRBV9
CASSLSTGGAYEQYF,TGTGCCAGTAGCCTTTCGACAGGGGGCGCGTACGAGCAGTACTTC,TRBD1,TRBJ2-7,-,TRBV19
CASSARQGLADYGYTF,TGTGCCAGCTCAGCCCGACAGGGGTTGGCTGACTATGGCTACACCTTC,TRBD1,TRBJ1-2,-,TRBV18
CASSLGRGGLQETQYF,TGCGCCAGCAGCTTGGGTCGGGGGGGCCTCCAAGAGACCCAGTACTTC,TRBD2,TRBJ2-5,-,TRBV5-1
CASSFATDSGYTF,TGTGCCAGCTCTTTCGCGACAGATAGTGGCTACACCTTC,-,TRBJ1-2,-,TRBV18
CASSLSEGTEAFF,TGTGCCAGCAGCTTAAGTGAGGGCACTGAAGCTTTCTTT,-,TRBJ1-1,once,TRBV7-8
CASSWGTGGVTEQYF,TGTGCCAGCAGTTGGGGGACAGGGGGGGTGACGGAGCAGTACTTC,TRBD1,TRBJ2-7,-,TRBV28
CASSLRRESAGNTIYF,TGTGCCAGCAGCTTAAGGAGGGAATCAGCTGGAAACACCATATATTTT,-,TRBJ1-3,-,TRBV13
CASRRGEQGETQYF,TGCGCCAGCAGGCGGGGCGAGCAGGGCGAGACCCAGTACTTC,-,TRBJ2-5,-,TRBV5-1
CASTGGQMNTEAFF,TGTGCCAGCACCGGGGGACAGATGAACACTGAAGCTTTCTTT,TRBD1,TRBJ1-1,-,TRBV28
CASSTDRGPSYEQYF,TGTGCCAGCAGTACGGACAGGGGGCCCTCCTACGAGCAGTACTTC,TRBD1,TRBJ2-7,-,TRBV6-5
CASSFTGLSTEAFF,TGTGCCAGCAGCTTTACGGGGTTGAGCACTGAAGCTTTCTTT,-,TRBJ1-1,-,TRBV5-8
CASSVWDRRGYEQYF,TGTGCCAGCAGTGTATGGGACAGGAGGGGCTACGAGCAGTACTTC,TRBD1,TRBJ2-7,-,TRBV2
CASSFRDSGTYEQYF,TGTGCCAGCAGCTTCCGGGACAGCGGAACCTACGAGCAGTACTTC,TRBD1,TRBJ2-7,-,TRBV11-2
CASSSGQGGFYGYTF,TGTGCCAGCAGCTCAGGACAGGGTGGTTTCTATGGCTACACCTTC,TRBD1,TRBJ1-2,few,TRBV7-9
CASSYPGASNQPQHF,TGTGCCAGCTCGTATCCAGGCGCTAGCAATCAGCCCCAGCATTTT,-,TRBJ1-5,-,TRBV28
CASSQDGTTPTDTQYF,TGCGCCAGCAGCCAAGACGGGACTACCCCCACAGATACGCAGTATTTT,TRBD2,TRBJ2-3,-,TRBV4-3
CASSSNTRGQDSPLHF,TGTGCCAGCAGCTCCAATACCAGGGGGCAGGATTCACCCCTCCACTTT,TRBD1,TRBJ1-6,-,TRBV7-6
CASRGPGQGLVKLFF,TGTGCCAGCAGGGGACCGGGACAGGGGTTAGTAAAACTGTTTTTT,TRBD1,TRBJ1-4,-,TRBV2
CALTIGLAVGEQFF,TGTGCCTTGACGATCGGGCTAGCTGTTGGTGAGCAGTTCTTC,-,TRBJ2-1,once,TRBV30
CASSQVDWAYPNF,TGCGCCAGCAGCCAAGTGGACTGGGCGTACCCGAACTTC,-,TRBJ2-7,-,TRBV4-1
CASSYSTQGPHNEQFF,TGTGCCAGCAGTTACTCGACACAGGGACCCCACAATGAGCAGTTCTTC,-,TRBJ2-1,once,TRBV6-5
CASSQTTTGTVRPEQYF,TGCGCCAGCAGCCAGACCACTACCGGGACAGTTCGACCTGAGCAGTACTTC,TRBD1,TRBJ2-7,once,TRBV4-3
CASSYSTGGNQPQHF,TGTGCCAGCAGTTACTCGACAGGGGGCAATCAGCCCCAGCATTTT,TRBD1,TRBJ1-5,-,TRBV6-5
CASSIEFQGIGGRSKEQYF,TGTGCCAGTAGTATCGAATTTCAGGGGATTGGCGGGCGGTCTAAGGAGCAGTACTTC,-,TRBJ2-7,-,TRBV19
CASSETQGNYNEQFF,TGTGCCAGCAGTGAGACTCAGGGGAACTACAATGAGCAGTTCTTC,-,TRBJ2-1,-,TRBV6-1
CASRLPGQGNTEAFF,TGTGCCAGCAGACTGCCGGGACAGGGGAACACTGAAGCTTTCTTT,TRBD1,TRBJ1-1,once,TRBV28
CASSQDLVRGWAGELFF,TGCGCCAGCAGCCAAGATTTAGTAAGAGGGTGGGCCGGGGAGCTGTTTTTT,-,TRBJ2-2,-,TRBV4-3
CASSFGGKYEQYF,TGTGCCAGCAGCTTCGGCGGGAAATACGAGCAGTACTTC,-,TRBJ2-7,-,TRBV5-4
CASSRGIASTDTQYF,TGTGCCAGCAGCCGGGGGATAGCGAGCACAGATACGCAGTATTTT,-,TRBJ2-3,-,TRBV5-4
CASSLGQASYEQYF,TGTGCTAGCAGCTTAGGACAGGCCTCCTACGAGCAGTACTTC,TRBD1,TRBJ2-7,-,TRBV7-7
CATKEGGGGSNTEAFF,TGTGCCACCAAGGAGGGGGGCGGGGGGTCGAACACTGAAGCTTTCTTT,-,TRBJ1-1,-,TRBV2
CASSIVTGESTDTQYF,TGTGCCAGCAGTATAGTGACCGGGGAAAGCACAGATACGCAGTATTTT,-,TRBJ2-3,-,TRBV2
CASLQTGDSNQPQHF,TGTGCCAGCCTCCAAACAGGGGATAGCAATCAGCCCCAGCATTTT,TRBD1,TRBJ1-5,-,TRBV27
CATRSGNTEAFF,TGTGCCACGAGGTCGGGGAACACTGAAGCTTTCTTT,-,TRBJ1-1,once,TRBV6-1
CASRTSGSYEQYF,TGTGCCAGCAGGACTAGCGGCTCCTACGAGCAGTACTTC,TRBD2,TRBJ2-7,-,TRBV6-1
CASSLARGQGDNSPLHF,TGTGCCAGCAGCTTAGCCCGGGGACAGGGAGACAATTCACCCCTCCACTTT,TRBD1,TRBJ1-6,-,TRBV7-9
CASSLGGQGSYEQYF,TGTGCCAGCAGCTTAGGGGGACAGGGGTCCTACGAGCAGTACTTC,TRBD1,TRBJ2-7,-,TRBV7-8
CASSSQGLAGGPHGELFF,TGTGCCAGCAGCTCCCAGGGACTAGCGGGAGGGCCGCACGGGGAGCTGTTTTTT,TRBD2,TRBJ2-2,once,TRBV7-9
CASSVWGTNGKLFF,TGTGCCAGCAGTGTCTGGGGGACTAATGGAAAACTGTTTTTT,-,TRBJ1-4,-,TRBV2
CASSRPGGGKDGYTF,TGTGCCAGCAGCCGTCCGGGCGGGGGGAAGGATGGCTACACCTTC,-,TRBJ1-2,-,TRBV7-3
CASSEPGGIGYTF,TGTGCCAGCAGTGAACCAGGGGGCATTGGCTACACCTTC,TRBD1,TRBJ1-2,-,TRBV25-1
CASSLDSGGGETQYF,TGTGCCAGCAGCTTAGATTCTGGGGGCGGGGAGACCCAGTACTTC,-,TRBJ2-5,-,TRBV11-3
CASSTGYEQYF,TGTGCCAGCAGCACGGGATACGAGCAGTACTTC,-,TRBJ2-7,few,TRBV5-4
CAWSEQGGEKLFF,TGTGCCTGGAGTGAACAGGGAGGGGAAAAACTGTTTTTT,-,TRBJ1-4,-,TRBV30
CASSIVAQGEQYF,TGTGCCAGCAGTATCGTGGCCCAGGGTGAGCAGTACTTC,-,TRBJ2-7,-,TRBV6-5
CASSIGQGSEKLFF,TGCGCCAGCAGCATAGGACAGGGAAGCGAAAAACTGTTTTTT,TRBD1,TRBJ1-4,-,TRBV5-1
CASSFRQSGANVLTF,TGTGCCAGCAGCTTTAGACAGTCTGGGGCCAACGTCCTGACTTTC,-,TRBJ2-6,-,TRBV5-4
CASSPFTGGADTQYF,TGCGCCAGCAGTCCCTTTACGGGGGGGGCAGATACGCAGTATTTT,TRBD2,TRBJ2-3,-,TRBV4-3
CASGRGAEAFF,TGTGCCAGCGGGAGGGGCGCTGAAGCTTTCTTT,-,TRBJ1-1,once,TRBV6-5
CSVAGTGYEQYF,TGCAGCGTTGCCGGGACAGGCTACGAGCAGTACTTC,TRBD1,TRBJ2-7,-,TRBV29-1